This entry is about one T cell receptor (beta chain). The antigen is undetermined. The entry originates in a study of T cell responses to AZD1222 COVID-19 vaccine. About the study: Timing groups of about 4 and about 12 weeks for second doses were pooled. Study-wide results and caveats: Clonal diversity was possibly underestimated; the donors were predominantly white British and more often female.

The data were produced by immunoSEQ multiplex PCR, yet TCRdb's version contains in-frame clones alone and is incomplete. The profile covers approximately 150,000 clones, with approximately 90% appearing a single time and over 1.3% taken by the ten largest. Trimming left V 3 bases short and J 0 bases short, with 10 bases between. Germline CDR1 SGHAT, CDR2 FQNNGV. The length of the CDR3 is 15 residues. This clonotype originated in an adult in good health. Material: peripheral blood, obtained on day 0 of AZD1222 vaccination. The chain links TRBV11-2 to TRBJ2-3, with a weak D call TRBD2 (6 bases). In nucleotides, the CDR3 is TGTGCCAGCAGCTTTTCTGCGGGAAGCACAGATACGCAGTATTTT. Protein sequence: CASSFSAGSTDTQYF.